This is a list of T cell receptor beta chains from one sample in a study of a mutant IDH1 vaccine in newly diagnosed glioma. Sequencing was performed with immunoSEQ multiplex PCR; in TCRdb, only in-frame clones are kept and a portion is missing. This table has over 25,000 clones, more than 85% appearing once. The sample in question was PBMCs, obtained from a glioma patient treated with radiotherapy, temozolomide or both. Every receptor here comes from a middle-aged woman with glioma. Each CDR3 is given with its conserved first and last residue. A D gene is named only where the DNA matches it firmly. Clone sizes are given selectively: once, few, many, or a class where the clone is expanded.

D gene	V gene	J gene	clone size	CDR3 DNA	CDR3 protein
TRBD1	TRBV2	TRBJ2-7	NA	TGTGCCAGCAGTGAAGCCGTGGACAGGGGGCTCTACGAGCAGTACTTC	CASSEAVDRGLYEQYF
TRBD1	TRBV25-1	TRBJ2-1	NA	TGTGCCAGCAGTCTACAGGGGGCGTTAAATGAGCAGTTCTTC	CASSLQGALNEQFF
NA	TRBV25-1	TRBJ1-5	NA	TGTGCCAGCAGTGAGGGGGTCAATCAGCCCCAGCATTTT	CASSEGVNQPQHF
NA	TRBV6-1	TRBJ2-3	NA	TGTGCCAGCGGGTGGGCAGACCTCACAGATACGCAGTATTTT	CASGWADLTDTQYF
NA	TRBV5-6	TRBJ1-1	NA	TGTGCCAGCAGGTGGTTGGGAGGGATCACTGAAGCTTTCTTT	CASRWLGGITEAFF
TRBD1	TRBV6-6	TRBJ1-2	NA	TGTGCCAGCAGTTACTCGACAGGGGACTATGGCTACACCTTC	CASSYSTGDYGYTF
TRBD1	TRBV5-4	TRBJ2-7	NA	TGTGCCAGCAGCCCGCGGACAGGGGGCGCGGAGCAGTACTTC	CASSPRTGGAEQYF
TRBD2	TRBV30	TRBJ2-7	NA	TGTGCCTGGAGTGGGACTAGCGGGAGACCCCCCCTCGTCGAGCAGTACTTC	CAWSGTSGRPPLVEQYF
TRBD1	TRBV5-4	TRBJ2-7	NA	TGTGCCAGCAGCTTGGGACAGGGTCAAGGGGCCTACGAGCAGTACTTC	CASSLGQGQGAYEQYF
TRBD2	TRBV4-1	TRBJ2-7	once	TGCGCCAGCAGCCAGTTAGCGGGGGGGCCCTACGAGCAGTACTTC	CASSQLAGGPYEQYF
TRBD1	TRBV2	TRBJ1-1	NA	TGTGCCAGCAGCGAAGACAGGGTTAACACTGAAGCTTTCTTT	CASSEDRVNTEAFF
TRBD2	TRBV10-2	TRBJ2-7	NA	TGCGCCAGCAGGCAGCGGGAGGGTTTTGGGCAGTACTTC	CASRQREGFGQYF
NA	TRBV19	TRBJ2-7	NA	TGTGCCAGTAGTGCCTCGACAGGATCTTACGAGCAGTACTTC	CASSASTGSYEQYF
NA	TRBV18	TRBJ1-2	once	TGTGCCAGCTCACCACTTCCTGAAAGGAACTATGGCTACACCTTC	CASSPLPERNYGYTF
NA	TRBV7-2	TRBJ1-2	NA	TGTGCCAGCAGCTTAGGGGCGCCAAGTGGCTACACCTTC	CASSLGAPSGYTF
TRBD1	TRBV25-1	TRBJ2-7	NA	TGTGCCAGCAGTGAACGACAGGGGGCCATATACGAGCAGTACTTC	CASSERQGAIYEQYF
NA	TRBV2	TRBJ1-3	NA	TGTGCCAGCAGTGAAATCGACAGGACTGGAAACACCATATATTTT	CASSEIDRTGNTIYF
TRBD1	TRBV6-5	TRBJ1-5	NA	TGTGCCAGCAGTCAGACAGGGGCGGTCAATCAGCCCCAGCATTTT	CASSQTGAVNQPQHF
TRBD2	TRBV30	TRBJ2-3	NA	TGTGCCTGGAGTGAAGGTAGCGGGAGCACAGATACGCAGTATTTT	CAWSEGSGSTDTQYF
NA	TRBV19	TRBJ1-4	NA	TGTGCCAGTAGTCCCACCGGGGGGCCGGGAAAACTGTTTTTT	CASSPTGGPGKLFF
TRBD2	TRBV6-1	TRBJ2-5	NA	TGTGCCAGCAGTGAACTAGCGGGGGGGCAAGAGACCCAGTACTTC	CASSELAGGQETQYF
NA	TRBV14	TRBJ2-7	NA	TGTGCCAGCAGCCAAGATGGCCTCTACGAGCAGTACTTC	CASSQDGLYEQYF
TRBD2	TRBV5-1	TRBJ2-7	once	TGCGCCAGCAGCTGGGGGGGGACTAGCGGTTACGAGCAGTACTTC	CASSWGGTSGYEQYF
NA	TRBV29-1	TRBJ1-2	NA	TGCAGCGTTGTAACTACGGGTTCTCCGTCTAGCGGCTACACCTTC	CSVVTTGSPSSGYTF
NA	TRBV7-8	TRBJ2-2	NA	TGTGCCAGCAGCTTAGTCTGGAACACCGGGGAGCTGTTTTTT	CASSLVWNTGELFF
NA	TRBV2	TRBJ2-1	NA	TGTGCCAGCACCTACCAAGGCTACAATGAGCAGTTCTTC	CASTYQGYNEQFF
TRBD2	TRBV9	TRBJ2-1	NA	TGTGCCAGCAGCCTAGCGGGGGGCCGACGAAATGAGCAGTTCTTC	CASSLAGGRRNEQFF
TRBD2	TRBV29-1	TRBJ2-7	NA	TGCAGCGTTGTACTAGCGTCGACCTACGAGCAGTACTTC	CSVVLASTYEQYF
TRBD2	TRBV6-5	TRBJ2-3	NA	TGTGCCAGCAGTTTAGCCTTAGCGGGAGACACGCATACGCAGTATTTT	CASSLALAGDTHTQYF
TRBD1	TRBV29-1	TRBJ1-4	NA	TGCAGTCATTCAGGGGGCCCGGGAGAAAAACTGTTTTTT	CSHSGGPGEKLFF
TRBD1	TRBV10-1	TRBJ1-1	NA	TGCGCCGGCGTTGGACAGGGGAACACTGAAGCTTTCTTT	CAGVGQGNTEAFF
NA	TRBV2	TRBJ1-5	NA	TGTGCCAGCAGTGGGGACGTTGGTCAGCCCCAGCATTTT	CASSGDVGQPQHF
NA	TRBV12-2	TRBJ1-1	NA	TGTGCAAGTCGCTTAGTTGGCTCCTCTACAGGGTTGAGGATTGGACCGAACACTGAAGCTTTCTTT	CASRLVGSSTGLRIGPNTEAFF
TRBD1	TRBV7-7	TRBJ1-3	NA	TGTGCTAGCAGCTTGCGAGGGACAGGGACCCCTGGAAACACCATATATTTT	CASSLRGTGTPGNTIYF
NA	TRBV11-2	TRBJ1-2	NA	TGTGCCAGCAGCTTAGGACCGGGGGGCGATGGCTACACCTTC	CASSLGPGGDGYTF
NA	TRBV2	TRBJ2-7	NA	TGTGCCAGCAGTCGGCAGAGCTACGAGCAGTACTTC	CASSRQSYEQYF